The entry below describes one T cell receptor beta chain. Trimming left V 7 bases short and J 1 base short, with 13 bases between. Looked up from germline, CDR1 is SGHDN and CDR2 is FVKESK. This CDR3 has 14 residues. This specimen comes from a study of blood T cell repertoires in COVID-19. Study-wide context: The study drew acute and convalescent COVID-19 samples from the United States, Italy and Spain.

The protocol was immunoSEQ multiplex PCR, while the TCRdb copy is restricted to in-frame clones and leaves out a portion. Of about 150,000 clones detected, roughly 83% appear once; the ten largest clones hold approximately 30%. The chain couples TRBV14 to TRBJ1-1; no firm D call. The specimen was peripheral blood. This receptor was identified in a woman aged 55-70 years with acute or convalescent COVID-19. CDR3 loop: CASTPRRENTEAFF. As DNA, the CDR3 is TGTGCCAGCACCCCAAGGCGGGAGAACACTGAAGCTTTCTTT.